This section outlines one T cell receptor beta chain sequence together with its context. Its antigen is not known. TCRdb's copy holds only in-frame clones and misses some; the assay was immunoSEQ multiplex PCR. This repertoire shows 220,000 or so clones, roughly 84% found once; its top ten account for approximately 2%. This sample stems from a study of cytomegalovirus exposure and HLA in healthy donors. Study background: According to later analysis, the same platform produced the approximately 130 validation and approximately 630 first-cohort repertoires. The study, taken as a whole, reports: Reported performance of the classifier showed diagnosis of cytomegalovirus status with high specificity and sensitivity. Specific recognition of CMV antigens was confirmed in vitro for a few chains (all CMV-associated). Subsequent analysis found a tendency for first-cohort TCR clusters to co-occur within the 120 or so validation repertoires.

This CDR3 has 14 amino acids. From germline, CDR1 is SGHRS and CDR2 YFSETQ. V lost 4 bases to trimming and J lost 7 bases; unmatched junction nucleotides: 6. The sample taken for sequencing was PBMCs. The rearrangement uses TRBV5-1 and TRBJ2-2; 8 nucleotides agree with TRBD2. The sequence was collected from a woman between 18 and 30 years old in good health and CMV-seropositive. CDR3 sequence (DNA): TGCGCCAGCAGCCCGGGACTAGTCAGCGGGGAGCTGTTTTTT. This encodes CASSPGLVSGELFF. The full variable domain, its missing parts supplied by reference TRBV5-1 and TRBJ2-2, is KAGVTQTPRYLIKTRGQQVTLSCSPISGHRSVSWYQQTPGQGLQFLFEYFSETQRNKGNFPGRFSGRQFSNSRSEMNVSTLELGDSALYLCASSPGLVSGELFFGEGSRLTVL.